These 20 T cell receptor beta chains originate from one sample sequenced in a study of T cell changes during pregnancy in multiple sclerosis. TCRdb's copy holds only in-frame clones and misses some; the assay was immunoSEQ multiplex PCR. Altogether roughly 41,000 clones are present, 90% to 95% being singletons, with the ten largest covering around 7%. The starting material was CD8+ T cells from peripheral blood mononuclear cells, obtained in the third trimester of pregnancy. These receptors were obtained from a female donor with multiple sclerosis, enrolled in a pregnancy study.

This clone was picked up a small number of times. J is TRBJ1-1 and V is TRBV14; weak D call: TRBD1 (6 bases). This CDR3 comprises 17 residues. Germline CDR1 reads SGHDN; CDR2 reads FVKESK. Between the trimmed V and J ends, which lost 2 bases and 1 base, there was a span of 17 bases. The CDR3 sequence: CASSQYQGLGKNTEAFF. The CDR3 coding sequence is TGTGCCAGCAGCCAATACCAGGGGTTGGGAAAGAACACTGAAGCTTTCTTT.

The chain combines TRBV28 with TRBJ1-3; D not certain. The germline V and J ends were trimmed by 2 bases and 4 bases, with 9 bases remaining between them. Germline CDR1 and CDR2: MDHEN and SYDVKM. CDR3 length equals 14 residues. In DNA form, the CDR3 reads TGTGCCAGCAGTTTAAGTATCGAGGGAAACACCATATATTTT. It translates to CASSLSIEGNTIYF.

This clone is a singleton in its sample. The rearrangement uses TRBV29-1 and TRBJ1-2; 7 nucleotides agree with TRBD1. This CDR3 has 12 amino acids. Germline-derived CDR1 and CDR2 are SQVTM and ANQGSEA. The V segment lost 1 base and the J segment 8 bases; nucleotides outside the gene matches: 4. The CDR3 DNA is TGCAGCGTTGAAGTAGGAGGGGGCGGCTACACCTTC. Encoded protein: CSVEVGGGGYTF.

The CDR3 loop is CASSPRLGEGEQYF. The DNA for the CDR3 is TGTGCCAGCAGCCCGCGACTAGGGGAGGGCGAGCAGTACTTC. The chain is built from TRBV11-3 and TRBJ2-7; 7 nucleotides align to TRBD2. The CDR3 totals 14 residues. V gave up 5 bases and J gave up 6 bases; unmatched junction bases: 10. The V gene's germline CDR1 is SGHNT and CDR2 YENEEA.

This chain connects TRBV28 to TRBJ2-7; 8 bases line up with TRBD1. The V segment lost 8 bases and the J segment 1 base; nucleotides outside the gene matches: 4. This CDR3 contains 13 residues. CDR1 and CDR2 (germline): MDHEN, SYDVKM. The CDR3 bases are TGTGCCAGCGCGGGACAGGTTTCCTACGAGCAGTACTTC. It specifies CASAGQVSYEQYF. Combining the CDR3 with reference TRBV28 and TRBJ2-7 gives the whole variable domain DVKVTQSSRYLVKRTGEKVFLECVQDMDHENMFWYRQDPGLGLRLIYFSYDVKMKEKGDIPEGYSVSREKKERFSLILESASTNQTSMYLCASAGQVSYEQYFGPGTRLTVT.

The chain carries TRBV21-1 and TRBJ2-2; the table's D call, TRBD2, was not checked against the DNA. TRBV21-1 is termed a pseudogene. The CDR3 covers 15 residues. CDR3 sequence reads: CASSPGTHNTGELFF. CDR3 bases: TGTGCCAGCAGTCCCGGGACTCACAACACCGGGGAGCTGTTTTTT.

The chain employs TRBV6-1 and TRBJ2-5; TRBD2 matches 8 bases. Per germline, CDR1 MNHNS and CDR2 SASEGT. This CDR3 region has 15 residues. V was clipped by 4 bases and J by 4 bases; unmatched bases: 8. The CDR3 bases are TGTGCCAGCAGTGTAGAAGCGGGGGCGGGAGAGACCCAGTACTTC. It is translated as CASSVEAGAGETQYF.

V is TRBV27 and J is TRBJ1-3; possibly TRBD1 for D (5 bases). Germline loops: CDR1 MNHEY, CDR2 SMNVEV (reference sequence). The CDR3 is made up of 18 amino acids. Trimming cost V 7 bases and J 3 bases, with 25 bases left between them. CDR3 sequence reads: CASTTSPSQGFGGNTIYF. DNA for the CDR3: TGTGCCAGCACTACGTCTCCCAGCCAGGGTTTCGGTGGAAACACCATATATTTT.

This chain joins TRBV6-5 and TRBJ2-7, with a weak D call TRBD1 (7 bases). From germline, CDR1 is MNHEY and CDR2 SVGAGI. The CDR3 is 13 amino acids. The V and J ends lost 7 bases and 4 bases respectively, with 14 bases between them. Here the CDR3 reads CASTDREEYEQYF. The CDR3 DNA follows: TGTGCCAGCACCGACAGGGAGGAGTACGAGCAGTACTTC.

The chain links TRBV4-1 to TRBJ1-2, with 7 bases aligning to TRBD1. V shed 0 bases, J shed 8 bases, and the junction held 3 bases outside the gene matches. CDR3 length equals 13 residues. The V gene's germline CDR1 is MGHRA and CDR2 YSYEKL. The CDR3 protein is CASSQETGRGYTF. Here the CDR3 DNA reads TGCGCCAGCAGCCAAGAGACAGGGAGAGGCTACACCTTC.

The chain links TRBV7-9 to TRBJ2-7, with D maybe TRBD1 (6 bases). Trimming shortened V by 1 base and J by 0 bases, and 13 bases separated the two germline ends. The CDR3 loop spans 16 amino acids. Germline loops: CDR1 SEHNR, CDR2 FQNEAQ (reference sequence). The CDR3 sequence is CASSLEGGWVSYEQYF. CDR3 nucleotide sequence: TGTGCCAGCAGCTTAGAAGGGGGTTGGGTCTCCTACGAGCAGTACTTC.

This chain links TRBV9 with TRBJ1-1; no firm D call. V lost 4 bases and J 7 bases, leaving 17 bases between the germline ends. Germline V gene sequence: CDR1 SGDLS, CDR2 YYNGEE. The CDR3 runs 14 residues. The DNA for the CDR3 is TGTGCCAGCAGCCCCGATTATACAGAGCTTGAAGCTTTCTTT. Translating it yields CASSPDYTELEAFF.

The chain employs TRBV10-3 and TRBJ1-6; D perhaps matches TRBD1 (5 bases). This CDR3 region has 15 residues. Per the germline V gene, CDR1 is ENHRY and CDR2 is SYGVKD. V lost 4 bases and J 1 base, leaving 8 bases between the germline ends. The CDR3 protein is CAISGGQSYNSPLHF. The CDR3, as DNA: TGTGCCATCAGTGGGGGCCAGTCCTATAATTCACCCCTCCACTTT.

The chain carries TRBV6-5 and TRBJ1-2, with D uncertain. The V end was cut by 2 bases, the J end by 3 bases, with 7 bases between. There are 13 residues in the CDR3. The V gene's germline CDR1 is MNHEY and CDR2 SVGAGI. For the CDR3, the DNA is TGTGCCAGCAGTTACATCCCGGACTATGGCTACACCTTC. This encodes CASSYIPDYGYTF.

The chain joins TRBV30 to TRBJ2-7; 9 positions agree with TRBD1. Germline lookup yields CDR1 GTSNPN and CDR2 SVGIG (reference sequence). The length of the CDR3 is 14 residues. After removal of 3 bases from V and 1 base from J, the junction contained 4 bases not matched to a gene. The DNA of the CDR3 is TGTGCCTGGAGCCTCGGACAGGGGTCCTACGAGCAGTACTTC. Encoded protein: CAWSLGQGSYEQYF.

This clone was detected only once. The chain uses TRBV15 and TRBJ2-7; D not certain. V was cut by 0 bases and J by 3 bases, with 18 bases left in between. This CDR3 has 17 residues. Per the germline V gene, CDR1 is LNHNV and CDR2 is YYDKDF (reference sequence). CDR3 sequence: CATSRDTLKFEHYEQYF. The CDR3 DNA is TGTGCCACCAGCAGAGACACCCTGAAGTTCGAGCACTACGAGCAGTACTTC.

This sequence joins TRBV4-3 and TRBJ2-7; TRBD2 agrees at 11 bases. Germline loops: CDR1 LGHNA, CDR2 YSLEER. CDR3 length: 15 residues. Trimming removed 1 base from V and 4 bases from J; junction bases left unmatched: 3. The CDR3 nucleotides read TGCGCCAGCAGCCAAGTCGCTAGCGGGGGGTACGAGCAGTACTTC. This translates into CASSQVASGGYEQYF.

The J gene is TRBJ2-5, the V gene TRBV27, with TRBD1 identical over 9 bases. This CDR3 contains 14 residues. The V gene end was trimmed by 4 bases and the J gene end by 4 bases; junction bases not matched to a gene: 4. The V gene's germline CDR1 is MNHEY and CDR2 SMNVEV (reference sequence). The CDR3 DNA reads TGTGCCAGCAGTTCGACAGGGGGGCCAGAGACCCAGTACTTC. This sequence encodes CASSSTGGPETQYF.

This chain uses TRBV19 with TRBJ2-2; D perhaps matches TRBD2 (6 bases). The germline gives CDR1 LNHDA, CDR2 SQIVND (reference sequence). The V end was cut by 3 bases, the J end by 3 bases, with 20 bases between. The CDR3 has 18 residues. CDR3 amino acids: CASSIPAGDIGDTGELFF. The DNA of the CDR3 is TGTGCCAGTAGTATTCCAGCGGGTGACATAGGGGACACCGGGGAGCTGTTTTTT. The complete variable domain, with remaining parts taken from reference TRBV19 and TRBJ2-2, reads DGGITQSPKYLFRKEGQNVTLSCEQNLNHDAMYWYRQDPGQGLRLIYYSQIVNDFQKGDIAEGYSVSREKKESFPLTVTSAQKNPTAFYLCASSIPAGDIGDTGELFFGEGSRLTVL.

With respect to this clone: Other nucleotide sequences in the sample specify the same CDR3. This rearrangement joins TRBV28 to TRBJ2-7; 7 bases align to TRBD2. J was trimmed by 4 bases and V by 1 base; bases with no gene match: 7. Germline assignment: CDR1 MDHEN and CDR2 SYDVKM. This CDR3 has 15 amino acids. The CDR3 spells CASSLLGGPLYEQYF. The CDR3 DNA sequence: TGTGCCAGCAGTTTATTGGGAGGGCCTTTGTACGAGCAGTACTTC.